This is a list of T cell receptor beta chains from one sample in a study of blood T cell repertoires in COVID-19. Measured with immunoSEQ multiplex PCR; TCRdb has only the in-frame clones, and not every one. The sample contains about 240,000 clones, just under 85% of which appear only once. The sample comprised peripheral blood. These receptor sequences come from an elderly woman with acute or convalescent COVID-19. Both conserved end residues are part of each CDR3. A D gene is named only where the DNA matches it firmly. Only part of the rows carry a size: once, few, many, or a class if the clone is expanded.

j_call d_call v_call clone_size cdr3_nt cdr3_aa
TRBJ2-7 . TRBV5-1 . TGCGCCAGCAGCTTGGGTACAGGTCCAAATTACGAGCAGTACTTC CASSLGTGPNYEQYF
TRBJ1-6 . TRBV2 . TGTGCCAGCAGTGTCGACAAAGCCTATAATTCACCCCTCCACTTT CASSVDKAYNSPLHF
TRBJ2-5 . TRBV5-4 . TGTGCCAGCAGCAAGGGGGGGCCGGAGACCCAGTACTTC CASSKGGPETQYF
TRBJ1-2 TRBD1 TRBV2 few TGTGCCAGCAGGGGCTACCGGGCAGGGGGCAATGGCTACACCTTC CASRGYRAGGNGYTF
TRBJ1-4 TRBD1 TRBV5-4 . TGTGCTCCCGGACAGGGGTTCCGTGAAAAACTGTTTTTT CAPGQGFREKLFF
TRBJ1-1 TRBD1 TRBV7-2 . TGTGCCAGCAGCCTATACAGGGGGCGGGGTGAAGCTTTCTTT CASSLYRGRGEAFF
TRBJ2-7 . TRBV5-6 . TGTGCCAGCAGCTTTGGAGGGAAATACGAGCAGTACTTC CASSFGGKYEQYF
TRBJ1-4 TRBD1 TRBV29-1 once TGCAGCGTTGCAGGGGGTAATGAAAAACTGTTTTTT CSVAGGNEKLFF
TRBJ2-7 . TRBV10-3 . TGTGCCATCAGTGAGGCGGGACAGACCTACGAGCAGTACTTC CAISEAGQTYEQYF
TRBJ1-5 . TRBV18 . TGTGCCAGCTCACAGGACTTAAATCAGCCCCAGCATTTT CASSQDLNQPQHF